This record concerns one T cell receptor beta chain sequence. The antigen is undetermined. Germline lookup yields CDR1 SGHNT and CDR2 YENEEA. The CDR3 sequence is 15 residues long. V lost 5 bases and J lost 6; bases outside the gene matches: 7. The sample comes from a study of cytomegalovirus exposure and HLA in healthy donors. Background on the study: The roughly 110 validation repertoires were reported in a later analysis to have been generated on the same platform as the approximately 700 first-cohort repertoires. Study results and limitations: Cytomegalovirus association was assigned to about 150 TCR beta chains. There were some public TCRs occurring in many donors, but most TCR sequences were rare.

TCRdb keeps only in-frame clones here, not all; method: immunoSEQ multiplex PCR. This table has about 130,000 clones, roughly nine tenths appearing once. The V call is TRBV11-3, the J call TRBJ2-1; 10 bases line up with TRBD2. The clonotype comes from a woman between 18 and 29 years old in good health and CMV-seronegative. Sequencing was performed on PBMCs. The CDR3 region has the DNA TGTGCCAGCAGCCTCTCTAGCGGGGGTGGCAATGAGCAGTTCTTC. This encodes CASSLSSGGGNEQFF.